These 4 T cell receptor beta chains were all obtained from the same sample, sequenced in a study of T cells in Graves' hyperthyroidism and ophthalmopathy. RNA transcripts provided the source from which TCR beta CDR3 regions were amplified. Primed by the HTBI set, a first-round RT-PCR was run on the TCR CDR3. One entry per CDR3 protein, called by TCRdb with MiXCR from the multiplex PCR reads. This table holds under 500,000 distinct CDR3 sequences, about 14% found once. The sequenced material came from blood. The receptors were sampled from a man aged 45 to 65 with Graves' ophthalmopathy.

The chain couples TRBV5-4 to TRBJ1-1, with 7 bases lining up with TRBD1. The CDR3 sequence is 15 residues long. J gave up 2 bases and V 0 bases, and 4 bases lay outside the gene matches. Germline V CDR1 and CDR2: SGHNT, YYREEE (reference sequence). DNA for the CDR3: TGTGCCAGCAGCTTGGCCAGGGGGGGAAACACTGAAGCTTTCTTT. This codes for CASSLARGGNTEAFF.

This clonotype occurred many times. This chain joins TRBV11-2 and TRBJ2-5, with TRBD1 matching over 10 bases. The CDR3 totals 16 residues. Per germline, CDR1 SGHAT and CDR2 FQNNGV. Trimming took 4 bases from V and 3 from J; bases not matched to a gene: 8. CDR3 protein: CASSSTGQGGKETQYF. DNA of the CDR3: TGTGCCAGCAGCTCAACCGGACAGGGGGGGAAAGAGACCCAGTACTTC.

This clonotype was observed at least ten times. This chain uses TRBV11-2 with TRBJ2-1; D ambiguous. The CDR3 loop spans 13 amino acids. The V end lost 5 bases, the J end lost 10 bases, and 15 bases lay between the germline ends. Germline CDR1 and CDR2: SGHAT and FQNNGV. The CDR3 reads CASSPMRLREQFF. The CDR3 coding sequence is TGTGCCAGCAGCCCCATGAGGTTACGGGAGCAGTTCTTC.

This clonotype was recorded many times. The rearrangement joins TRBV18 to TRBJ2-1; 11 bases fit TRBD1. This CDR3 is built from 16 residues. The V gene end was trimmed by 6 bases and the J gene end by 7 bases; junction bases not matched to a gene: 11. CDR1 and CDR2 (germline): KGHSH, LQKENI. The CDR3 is CASSLRGQGAHNEQFF. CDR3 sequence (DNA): TGTGCCAGCTCGCTACGAGGACAGGGGGCGCATAATGAGCAGTTCTTC.